This T cell receptor (beta chain) was captured in a study of tumor and adjacent non-tumor tissue in lung cancer. This CDR3 contains 14 residues. Regarding this clonotype: One end of the junction varies from germline; a read error may be responsible.

The library came from three nested PCR rounds adapted from ARM-PCR protocols. TCRdb ran MiXCR on the multiplex PCR reads and lists one entry per CDR3 protein. The sample records roughly 120,000 distinct CDR3 sequences, approximately 80% being singletons. RNA was extracted from bulk tissue without any cell sorting. This clonotype was obtained from a man in his sixties or seventies with non-small cell lung cancer. The source material was lung tumor tissue. The chain is built from TRBV12-3 or TRBV12-4 and TRBJ2-7, with D possibly being TRBD1 (6 bases). CDR3 sequence (DNA): TGTGCCAACAGTGTCCTAACAGGGTCGGCTGAGCAGTACTTC. Translating gives CANSVLTGSAEQYF.